This T cell receptor beta chain was retrieved from a study of shared clonotypes between healthy human individuals. Some clones are missing from TCRdb's copy, which holds only in-frame ones; the method was immunoSEQ multiplex PCR. The sample has about 1.1 million clones; approximately 80% are singletons. The germline V and J ends were trimmed by 5 bases and 1 base, with 14 bases remaining between them. The CDR3 is made up of 15 amino acids. Germline V CDR1 and CDR2: SEHNR, FQNEAQ (reference sequence). Sequencing input: memory CD4+ T cells from PBMCs. Subset indicated: CD45RA-negative fraction. The chain couples TRBV7-9 to TRBJ1-1, with unresolved D. The receptor's source is a young man in good health. Some clones in this sample may be carry-over from other donors' samples. Here the CDR3 reads CASSPRRVSNTEAFF. CDR3 bases: TGTGCCAGCAGCCCCCGCCGGGTATCGAACACTGAAGCTTTCTTT.